Listed here is a single T cell receptor (beta chain). Its antigen is still unknown. Specified time point: pre-treatment sample, taken before nivolumab and TIL therapy. Enrollment ran from October 2017 to early 2020. These data are taken from a study of TIL therapy for anti-PD-1-resistant metastatic lung cancer. Across the study: Patients then received nivolumab; progressors got lymphodepletion, TIL and IL-2. A few tumors were EGFR-mutant and two were ALK-rearranged.

Study outcomes and limitations: TIL clonotype persistence in blood showed no apparent association with response.

The libraries were made with immunoSEQ v3. Sequencing was performed with immunoSEQ multiplex PCR; in TCRdb, only in-frame clones are kept and a portion is missing. The data show about 59,000 clones, over 70% seen once. The germline V gene has CDR1 SGHTA and CDR2 FQGNSA. The CDR3 has 13 amino acids. V was cut by 4 bases and J by 2 bases, with 8 bases left in between. This receptor was obtained from a person aged 25 to 80 with non-small cell lung cancer. This chain uses TRBV7-2 with TRBJ1-1; tentative D call: TRBD1 (5 bases). The sequencing here drew on blood, taken at baseline. Here the CDR3 reads CASSSGPNTEAFF. In DNA form, the CDR3 reads TGTGCCAGCAGCTCGGGACCCAACACTGAAGCTTTCTTT.